These 21 T cell receptor beta chains originate from one sample sequenced in a study of blood T cell repertoires in COVID-19. Generated by immunoSEQ multiplex PCR, the TCRdb table keeps only in-frame clones and is missing some. Among 200,000 to 300,000 clones, about 83% were seen once, and the ten largest hold 5.5% to 6.5%. The sample consisted of peripheral blood. Receptor source: an elderly woman with COVID-19, enrolled during active disease.

The chain is built from TRBV28 and TRBJ1-2; D possibly corresponds to TRBD1 (5 bases). Germline loops: CDR1 MDHEN, CDR2 SYDVKM. The CDR3 runs 13 residues. Trimming left V 2 bases short and J 4 bases short, with 8 bases between. CDR3 sequence reads: CASSLKGAYGYTF. CDR3 DNA sequence: TGTGCCAGCAGTTTAAAAGGGGCCTATGGCTACACCTTC.

The chain joins TRBV19 to TRBJ2-1, with D possibly matching TRBD1 (6 bases). Trimming left V 6 bases short and J 1 base short, with 16 bases between. Germline V CDR1 and CDR2: LNHDA, SQIVND (reference sequence). CDR3 length: 16 residues. The CDR3 DNA sequence: TGTGCCAGTAGAGGTGTGGGGGCCGGGTCCTACAATGAGCAGTTCTTC. This codes for CASRGVGAGSYNEQFF.

This clone appeared a few times. This chain links TRBV19 with TRBJ1-3, with 9 bases lining up with TRBD1. V was clipped by 5 bases and J by 4 bases; unmatched bases: 9. The V gene's germline CDR1 is LNHDA and CDR2 SQIVND (reference sequence). The CDR3 has 16 residues. Here the CDR3 reads CASSFLQGATGNTIYF. The DNA of the CDR3 is TGTGCCAGTAGTTTCTTACAGGGGGCGACGGGAAACACCATATATTTT.

There are a few counts of this clone. This rearrangement joins TRBV2 to TRBJ1-2; TRBD1 matches at 7 bases. The CDR3 totals 13 residues. V lost 4 bases to trimming and J lost 6 bases; unmatched junction nucleotides: 5. Per germline, CDR1 SNHLY and CDR2 FYNNEI. The CDR3 sequence: CASSGDRVDGYTF. CDR3 bases: TGTGCCAGCAGTGGCGACAGGGTGGATGGCTACACCTTC.

V is TRBV4-1 and J is TRBJ1-1; D is undetermined. The CDR3 covers 14 residues. Germline V gene data show CDR1 as MGHRA and CDR2 as YSYEKL. V lost 0 bases and J 1 base, leaving 6 bases between the germline ends. CDR3 in amino acids: CASSQDHGNTEAFF. The CDR3 DNA reads TGCGCCAGCAGCCAAGATCACGGGAACACTGAAGCTTTCTTT.

This sequence joins TRBV27 and TRBJ1-2, with 8 bases identical to TRBD1. The CDR3 is 15 residues long. The germline V gene encodes CDR1 MNHEY and CDR2 SMNVEV (reference sequence). V lost 5 bases to trimming and J lost 1 base; unmatched junction nucleotides: 6. The CDR3 region has the DNA TGTGCCAGCAGTGGACAGGGTTTTGGTAACTATGGCTACACCTTC. Amino acid sequence: CASSGQGFGNYGYTF.

V usage is TRBV19 and J usage is TRBJ2-3; 11 nucleotides align to TRBD2. From germline, CDR1 is LNHDA and CDR2 SQIVND (reference sequence). Trimming at V came to 5 bases and at J to 5 bases, leaving 9 bases not matched to a gene. The CDR3 covers 16 residues. The CDR3 loop reads CASSPVLAGGRDTQYF. The DNA for the CDR3 is TGTGCCAGTAGTCCCGTTTTAGCGGGGGGGCGAGATACGCAGTATTTT.

V gene TRBV7-8 combines with J gene TRBJ2-1, with 7 bases matching TRBD2. The CDR3 is made up of 15 amino acids. Trimming at V came to 2 bases and at J to 8 bases, leaving 9 bases not matched to a gene. Germline loops: CDR1 SGHVS, CDR2 FQNEAQ. This CDR3 reads CASSLSSGEGYEQFF. CDR3 in DNA: TGTGCCAGCAGCTTATCCAGCGGGGAGGGCTATGAGCAGTTCTTC. Full variable domain (outside the CDR3, taken from reference TRBV7-8 and TRBJ2-1): GAGVSQSPRYKVAKRGQDVALRCDPISGHVSLFWYQQALGQGPEFLTYFQNEAQLDKSGLPSDRFFAERPEGSVSTLKIQRTQQEDSAVYLCASSLSSGEGYEQFFGPGTRLTVL.

The chain uses TRBV5-1 and TRBJ2-5; TRBD2 aligns across 10 bases. The germline V gene has CDR1 SGHRS and CDR2 YFSETQ. The ends lost 0 bases at V and 4 bases at J; junction bases unmatched: 6. The CDR3 is made up of 16 amino acids. For the CDR3, the DNA is TGCGCCAGCAGCTTGGCCCCTAGCGGGGGAGGAGAGACCCAGTACTTC. Amino acids: CASSLAPSGGGETQYF.

This clone came up a few times. The chain joins TRBV18 to TRBJ1-2; D perhaps matches TRBD1 (5 bases). Between the trimmed V and J ends, which lost 2 bases and 4 bases, there was a span of 11 bases. Germline V gene sequence: CDR1 KGHSH, CDR2 LQKENI. This CDR3 contains 14 residues. CDR3 protein: CASSPVQGAYGYTF. CDR3 bases: TGTGCCAGCTCACCAGTCCAGGGCGCCTATGGCTACACCTTC.

This clone was seen just once. J is TRBJ1-2 and V is TRBV6-6; D might be TRBD1 (5 bases). Germline V gives CDR1 MNHNY, CDR2 SVGAGI (reference sequence). The CDR3 covers 13 residues. V lost 5 bases, J lost 3 bases, and 10 bases lay in between. The DNA for the CDR3 is TGTGCCAGCAGTCCAGGGTTGGACTATGGCTACACCTTC. Residues: CASSPGLDYGYTF.

This clone was seen just once. The chain joins TRBV21-1 to TRBJ1-6. TRBV21-1 is tagged as a pseudogene. The CDR3 runs 16 residues. CDR3 sequence (DNA): TGTGCCACGCGGGGGCCTACTCGAAAATATAATTCACCCCTCCACTTT. Translated, it gives CATRGPTRKYNSPLHF.

The rearrangement joins TRBV5-4 to TRBJ1-2, with TRBD1 matching over 11 bases. CDR1 is SGHNT and CDR2 is YYREEE in the germline V gene (reference sequence). The CDR3 is 17 amino acids. V was pared by 4 bases and J by 2 bases, with 10 bases of the junction left unmatched. CDR3 in DNA: TGTGCCAGCAGCCCCGGACAGGGGGCGCTAAGAAACTATGGCTACACCTTC. Amino acid sequence: CASSPGQGALRNYGYTF.

The V and J genes are TRBV19 and TRBJ2-7, with TRBD2 identical over 8 bases. Germline V CDR1 and CDR2: LNHDA, SQIVND (reference sequence). CDR3 length: 13 residues. The J segment lost 3 bases and the V segment lost 5 bases, leaving 3 bases of the junction unmatched. CDR3 loop: CASSGSGVYEQYV. Here the CDR3 DNA reads TGTGCCAGTAGTGGTAGCGGGGTCTACGAGCAGTACGTC.

The chain recombines TRBV15 with TRBJ1-5; no reliable D call. V lost 1 base and J lost 4, with 11 bases in between. The CDR3 consists of 15 residues. Germline CDR1 is LNHNV and CDR2 is YYDKDF (reference sequence). CDR3 sequence reads: CATSRGAGNNQPQHF. In DNA form, the CDR3 reads TGTGCCACCAGCAGAGGGGCCGGGAATAATCAGCCCCAGCATTTT.

This clone was counted a single time. V is TRBV30 and J is TRBJ1-2; perhaps TRBD1 as D (5 bases). Germline loops: CDR1 GTSNPN, CDR2 SVGIG (reference sequence). This CDR3 spans 13 amino acids. Trimming removed 2 bases from V and 7 bases from J, with 14 bases in between. The CDR3 nucleotides are TGTGCCTGGAGTTCGGGGGTTCAGCGTGGCTACACCTTC. Amino acids: CAWSSGVQRGYTF.

The V gene is TRBV6-2 or TRBV6-3, the J gene TRBJ1-5; 9 nucleotides match TRBD1. Germline V CDR1 and CDR2: MNHEY, SVGEGT. The junction had 8 bases not matched to a gene; V was cut back by 5 bases and J by 3 bases. This CDR3 contains 16 residues. The CDR3 region has the DNA TGTGCCAGCAGTCGGGGCAACAGGGGGCCCAATCAGCCCCAGCATTTT. Protein product: CASSRGNRGPNQPQHF.

The CDR3 bases are TGTGCCAGCAGCTTGTCTTACAGGGGAAGGGTGATTGAAAAACTGTTTTTT. It codes for CASSLSYRGRVIEKLFF. V and J are TRBV5-8 and TRBJ1-4; 7 positions agree with TRBD1. J gave up 7 bases and V 1 base, and 13 bases lay outside the gene matches. The CDR3 spans 17 residues. Per the germline V gene, CDR1 is SGHTS and CDR2 is YDEGEE.

V is TRBV19 and J is TRBJ2-2; 8 bases match TRBD2. This CDR3 contains 15 residues. The V and J ends lost 7 bases and 4 bases, in that order; junction bases with no gene match: 8. From germline, CDR1 is LNHDA and CDR2 SQIVND (reference sequence). The DNA of the CDR3 is TGTGCCAGTAACCCGGGACTAGGAAGCACCGGGGAGCTGTTTTTT. Residues: CASNPGLGSTGELFF.

J is TRBJ2-6 and V is TRBV19, with D possibly TRBD1 on 6 matching bases. The CDR3 spans 18 residues. Deletions cut 5 bases from V and 0 bases from J, with 17 bases between. Looked up from germline, CDR1 is LNHDA and CDR2 is SQIVND (reference sequence). The CDR3 protein is CASSGWTAALSGANVLTF. For the CDR3, the DNA is TGTGCCAGTAGTGGATGGACAGCGGCGCTCTCTGGGGCCAACGTCCTGACTTTC.

A note on this clone: At one end, the junction sequence differs from germline, possibly due to a read error. The rearrangement uses TRBV3-1 (or the pseudogene TRBV3-2) and TRBJ1-2; 10 bases line up with TRBD1. The CDR3 totals 14 residues. Germline CDR1 is LGHDT and CDR2 is YNNKEL (reference sequence). This CDR3 reads CASSLSTGGFDTSF. CDR3 bases: TGTGCCAGCAGCCTATCGACAGGGGGCTTCGATACCTCCTTC.